These 16 T cell receptor beta chains were sequenced from one sample in a study of blood T cell repertoires in COVID-19. TCRdb's table, derived via immunoSEQ multiplex PCR, lists solely in-frame clones and lacks some. The table shows 200,000 to 250,000 clones, with around nine tenths occurring only once. Sequencing was done on a sample of peripheral blood. These receptors were taken from a woman aged 55-69 years who had recovered from COVID-19.

The chain couples TRBV5-1 to TRBJ1-2, with D possibly TRBD1 on 5 matching bases. This CDR3 spans 15 amino acids. In germline, CDR1 is SGHRS, CDR2 YFSETQ. The ends were cut back, 0 bases at V and 4 bases at J, with 13 bases in the middle. The CDR3 spells CASSLAAGGTYGYTF. The CDR3 DNA sequence: TGCGCCAGCAGCTTGGCGGCTGGGGGGACCTATGGCTACACCTTC.

The rearrangement links TRBV6-6 to TRBJ1-2, with 8 bases aligning to TRBD1. The germline gives CDR1 MNHNY, CDR2 SVGAGI (reference sequence). The CDR3 has 15 residues. The junction had 15 bases not matched to a gene; V was cut back by 7 bases and J by 8 bases. The CDR3 here is CASTPRTGMAWGYTF. CDR3 bases: TGTGCCAGCACCCCCCGGACAGGGATGGCGTGGGGCTACACCTTC.

This clone was detected once. The CDR3 DNA is TGCAGTGCTAGTTATAGCGGGGAGACCCAGTACTTC. Amino acid sequence: CSASYSGETQYF. The chain uses TRBV20-1 and TRBJ2-5; TRBD2 aligns across 7 bases. The germline V gene encodes CDR1 DFQATT and CDR2 SNEGSKA (reference sequence). The length of the CDR3 is 12 residues. J gave up 5 bases and V 3 bases, and 3 bases lay outside the gene matches.

This clone has just a few counts. This CDR3 is also generated by other DNA sequences in the sample. The chain has TRBV9 and TRBJ1-1; perhaps TRBD1 as D (5 bases). The length of the CDR3 is 14 residues. The germline V and J ends were trimmed by 0 bases and 0 bases, with 6 bases remaining between them. The germline CDR1 and CDR2 sequences are SGDLS and YYNGEE. The DNA for the CDR3 is TGTGCCAGCAGCGTAGGGACAATGAACACTGAAGCTTTCTTT. Its protein is CASSVGTMNTEAFF. The full variable domain, its missing parts supplied by reference TRBV9 and TRBJ1-1, is DSGVTQTPKHLITATGQRVTLRCSPRSGDLSVYWYQQSLDQGLQFLIQYYNGEERAKGNILERFSAQQFPDLHSELNLSSLELGDSALYFCASSVGTMNTEAFFGQGTRLTVV.

The chain links TRBV12-5 to TRBJ1-1; 11 bases agree with TRBD1. V shed 0 bases, J shed 7 bases, and the junction held 7 bases outside the gene matches. The CDR3 is made up of 16 amino acids. From germline, CDR1 is LGHNT and CDR2 FRNRAP. CDR3 residues: CASGLVRGQGANEAFF. The CDR3 DNA reads TGTGCTAGTGGTTTGGTACGTGGACAGGGGGCGAATGAAGCTTTCTTT.

The table lists this clone with a count of one. The V and J genes are TRBV3-1 (or the pseudogene TRBV3-2) and TRBJ2-1, with 10 bases that match TRBD1. The CDR3 has 17 residues. Germline CDR1 LGHDT, CDR2 YNNKEL (reference sequence). The J segment lost 4 bases and the V segment lost 4 bases, leaving 10 bases of the junction unmatched. CDR3 protein: CASSPILGTGAYNEQFF. The CDR3 region has the DNA TGTGCCAGCAGCCCGATTTTGGGGACAGGGGCGTACAATGAGCAGTTCTTC.

V usage is TRBV4-1 and J usage is TRBJ1-2, with 8 nucleotides matching TRBD1. The ends lost 0 bases at V and 2 bases at J; junction bases unmatched: 5. The CDR3 runs 16 residues. Germline V CDR1 and CDR2: MGHRA, YSYEKL. CDR3 DNA: TGCGCCAGCAGCCAAGATGGGACAGGCATCAACTATGGCTACACCTTC. It codes for CASSQDGTGINYGYTF.

J is TRBJ2-2 and V is TRBV10-3; tentative D call: TRBD2 (6 bases). Looked up from germline, CDR1 is ENHRY and CDR2 is SYGVKD. The CDR3 length is 15 residues. Trimming shortened V by 8 bases and J by 4 bases, and 17 bases separated the two germline ends. DNA of the CDR3: TGTGCCATCGCGGGGTCCCTCCTGGGCACCGGGGAGCTGTTTTTT. This gives the protein CAIAGSLLGTGELFF.

On this clone: One end of the junction is discordant with germline, which a read error may explain. The chain uses TRBV5-4 and TRBJ2-5; 15 bases agree with TRBD2. Per germline, CDR1 SGHNT and CDR2 YYREEE (reference sequence). The CDR3 consists of 14 residues. The DNA for the CDR3 is TGTGCCAGCAGCCCGGGGGGGACTAGCGGGGGGCCGCACTTC. Encoded protein: CASSPGGTSGGPHF. The entire variable domain, with the rest obtained from reference TRBV5-4 and TRBJ2-5, is as follows: ETGVTQSPTHLIKTRGQQVTLRCSSQSGHNTVSWYQQALGQGPQFIFQYYREEENGRGNFPPRFSGLQFPNYSSELNVNALELDDSALYLCASSPGGTSGGPHFGPGTRLLVL.

The chain employs TRBV5-1 and TRBJ2-7, with 8 positions matching TRBD2. Trimming took 5 bases from V and 1 from J; bases not matched to a gene: 5. The CDR3 extends over 14 amino acids. From germline, CDR1 is SGHRS and CDR2 YFSETQ. The CDR3 DNA follows: TGCGCCAGCAGATCGAGCGGGGGTTCCTACGAGCAGTACTTC. It encodes CASRSSGGSYEQYF.

This rearrangement joins TRBV28 to TRBJ2-1, with D possibly matching TRBD2 (6 bases). Germline CDR1 is MDHEN and CDR2 is SYDVKM. The CDR3 is made up of 11 amino acids. The CDR3 DNA is TGTGCGCTGGGGGGCTACAATGAGCAGTTCTTC. It yields the protein CALGGYNEQFF.

The chain joins TRBV2 to TRBJ2-2; TRBD1 is a possible D gene (6 bases). Trimming cost V 8 bases and J 11 bases, with 18 bases left between them. CDR1 is SNHLY and CDR2 is FYNNEI in the germline V gene. This CDR3 has 13 residues. In DNA form, the CDR3 reads TGTGCCAGCCACTTTACAGGGCCGGGTGAGCTGTTTTTT. This codes for CASHFTGPGELFF.

This clone was seen only a few times. V is TRBV6-2 or TRBV6-3 and J is TRBJ2-3, with TRBD2 matching over 12 bases. CDR3 length: 15 residues. CDR1 MNHEY and CDR2 SVGEGT come from the germline V gene. The V gene end was trimmed by 4 bases and the J gene end by 1 base; junction bases not matched to a gene: 0. This CDR3 is CASSWTSGGTDTQYF. The CDR3, as DNA: TGTGCCAGCAGTTGGACTAGCGGGGGCACAGATACGCAGTATTTT.

The chain has TRBV24-1 and TRBJ1-1; D remains ambiguous. The V gene's germline CDR1 is KGHDR and CDR2 SFDVKD. V was shortened by 0 bases and J by 6 bases, with 22 bases between the two germline ends. This CDR3 is built from 18 residues. This chain's CDR3 is CATSDLLTGGMGNAEAFF. The CDR3 nucleotides read TGTGCCACCAGTGATTTGTTAACCGGAGGGATGGGCAACGCTGAAGCTTTCTTT.

This clone was observed a handful of times. The gene calls are TRBV4-1 and TRBJ2-1; D gene ambiguous. CDR1 is MGHRA, CDR2 YSYEKL, per germline. The CDR3 is 14 amino acids. V was cut by 4 bases and J by 8 bases, with 15 bases left in between. For the CDR3, the DNA is TGCGCCAGCAGCCTACTTAACGGTGCGGATGAGCAGTTCTTC. Protein sequence: CASSLLNGADEQFF.

The CDR3 DNA sequence: TGTGCCAGCAGCCCAGCGGGGGACTACAATGAGCAGTTCTTC. Encoded protein: CASSPAGDYNEQFF. The chain combines TRBV7-3 with TRBJ2-1, with 8 bases identical to TRBD2. The trim removed 5 bases at V and 3 bases at J, leaving 3 bases unmatched. Germline CDR1 SGHTA, CDR2 FQGTGA. The CDR3 is 14 residues long.